This TCR beta chain appears in the sequencing data of a study of T cells in Graves' hyperthyroidism and ophthalmopathy. Turning to the study itself: Blood was drawn when the patient was first diagnosed and still untreated.

This clonotype has just a few counts. Its antigen remains unknown. Fresh 10 ml peripheral blood yielded PBMCs. Authors of the study amplified TCR beta CDR3 regions from RNA transcripts. HTBI primers were used for first-round RT-PCR of the TCR CDR3. TCRdb re-analysed the multiplex PCR reads in MiXCR, keeping a single row per CDR3 protein. The sample includes about 480,000 distinct CDR3 sequences, about 22% of them seen just once. Study-level findings and limits: Through a model of 13 V-J features, ophthalmopathy was separated from stable hyperthyroidism. Also found in blood were most expanded thyroid clonotypes above 0.001.

V was pared by 1 base and J by 5 bases, with 15 bases between. Germline lookup yields CDR1 SGHRS and CDR2 YFSETQ. The CDR3 spans 15 residues. This TCR was sampled from a woman aged 65 to 85 with Graves' ophthalmopathy. The chain combines TRBV5-1 with TRBJ1-2; no clear D. The sample was blood. The chain's CDR3 is CASSLTGETTYGYTF. The CDR3 nucleotides read TGCGCCAGCAGCTTGACCGGCGAGACGACGTATGGCTACACCTTC.